The TCR beta chain under discussion was sequenced for a study of cytomegalovirus exposure and HLA in healthy donors. Study context: Unique TCRs from HLA-typed donors, 70 million to 100 million of them, were held in an early data release. Findings of the study overall: Later analysis identified several of the most significant clusters that appeared linked to common viral pathogens. As immune exposure information, only CMV serostatus was available.

PCR used 60 Vbeta primers and 13 Jbeta primers. Using immunoSEQ multiplex PCR, the repertoire was profiled, and TCRdb retains in-frame clones only, with some absent. This table holds under 100,000 clones, over 9% found once. CDR3 length: 14 residues. Trimming removed 5 bases from V and 8 bases from J; junction bases left unmatched: 7. Germline assignment: CDR1 SGHVS and CDR2 FQNEAQ. The sample holds a few counts of this clone. The antigen remains undetermined. This sequence originates from a man between 60 and 75 years old in good health and CMV-seropositive. Source material: PBMCs. V usage is TRBV7-8 and J usage is TRBJ1-4, with TRBD1 matching over 8 bases. DNA for the CDR3: TGTGCCAGCAGCCCCGGGACAGGTGGAGAAAAACTGTTTTTT. It is translated as CASSPGTGGEKLFF.